This T cell receptor beta chain originates from a study of T cell responses to AZD1222 COVID-19 vaccine. Study-wide background: It was second doses at about 4 or about 12 weeks that were pooled.

V lost 1 base to trimming and J lost 0 bases, with 8 bases between them. The germline gives CDR1 SGHAT, CDR2 FQNNGV. This CDR3 contains 15 residues. Study-level results: The peak T cell response came first, and repertoires were sampled only after it. Nearly half of spike-specific TCRs reportedly go after variant regions that carry no mutations.

The repertoire was sequenced with immunoSEQ multiplex PCR; TCRdb's copy has only in-frame clones and lacks some. This sample has 130,000 to 150,000 clones; more than 75% occur once, and the top ten carry less than 5.5%. With respect to this clone: Its antigen is unknown.

Source: peripheral blood, taken on day 0 of AZD1222 vaccination. The origin of this receptor is an adult in good health. This rearrangement joins TRBV11-2 to TRBJ2-3; D assignment may be TRBD1 or TRBD2 (5 bases each). CDR3 residues: CASSLAGTSTDTQYF. The CDR3 DNA sequence: TGTGCCAGCAGCTTAGCCGGGACCAGCACAGATACGCAGTATTTT.